This TCR beta chain stems from a study of blood T cell repertoires in COVID-19. For the study at large: The samples span acute and convalescent COVID-19 from the United States, Italy and Spain. Sources were T cells, B-cell-depleted T cells, or PBMCs; the material itself was cDNA or gDNA.

The repertoire was sequenced with immunoSEQ multiplex PCR; TCRdb's copy has only in-frame clones and lacks some. This table holds some 150,000 clones, approximately 87% found once. CDR3 length equals 13 residues. Trimming left V 8 bases short and J 4 bases short, with 14 bases between. Germline-derived CDR1 and CDR2 are LNHDA and SQIVND (reference sequence). Individuals aged roughly 18 to 95 years were recruited from fewer than 25 US areas. Participants reported their clinical history, and cohort assignment relied on those reports. Sequenced: PBMCs or T cells enriched from blood (not recorded which). This rearrangement joins TRBV19 to TRBJ1-1; D may be TRBD1 (6 bases). This TCR was sampled from a woman aged 50 to 65 who had recovered from COVID-19. CDR3 protein: CASQQGWGTEAFF. The CDR3 DNA is TGTGCCAGTCAACAGGGATGGGGCACTGAAGCTTTCTTT.